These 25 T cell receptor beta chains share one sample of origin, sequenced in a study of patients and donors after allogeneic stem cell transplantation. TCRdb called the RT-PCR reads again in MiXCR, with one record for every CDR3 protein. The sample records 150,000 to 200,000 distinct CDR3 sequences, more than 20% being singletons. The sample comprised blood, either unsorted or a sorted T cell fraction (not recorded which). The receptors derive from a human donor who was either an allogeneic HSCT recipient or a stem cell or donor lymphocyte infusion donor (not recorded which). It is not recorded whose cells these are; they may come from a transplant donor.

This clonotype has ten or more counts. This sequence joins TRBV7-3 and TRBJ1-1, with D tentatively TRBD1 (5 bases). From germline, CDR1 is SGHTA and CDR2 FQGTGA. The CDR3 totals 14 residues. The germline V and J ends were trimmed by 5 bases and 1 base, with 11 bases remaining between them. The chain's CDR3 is CASSPGYENTEAFF. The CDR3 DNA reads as TGTGCCAGCAGCCCAGGGTACGAGAACACTGAAGCTTTCTTT.

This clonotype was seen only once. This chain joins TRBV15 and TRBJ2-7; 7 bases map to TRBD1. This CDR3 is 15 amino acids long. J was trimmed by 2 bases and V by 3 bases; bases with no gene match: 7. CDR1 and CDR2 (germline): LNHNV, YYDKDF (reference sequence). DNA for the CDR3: TGTGCCACCAGCAGGCCGGGACAGACCACCTACGAGCAGTACTTC. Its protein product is CATSRPGQTTYEQYF.

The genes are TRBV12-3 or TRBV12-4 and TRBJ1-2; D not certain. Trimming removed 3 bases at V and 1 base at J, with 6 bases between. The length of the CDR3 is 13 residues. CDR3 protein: CASSFQINYGYTF. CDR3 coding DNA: TGTGCCAGCAGTTTCCAGATTAACTATGGCTACACCTTC.

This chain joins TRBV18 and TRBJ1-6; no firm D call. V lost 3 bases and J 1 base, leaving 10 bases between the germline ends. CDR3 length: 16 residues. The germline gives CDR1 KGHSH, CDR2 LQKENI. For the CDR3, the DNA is TGTGCCAGCTCACCTTTAGCAGAATCCTATAATTCACCCCTCCACTTT. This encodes CASSPLAESYNSPLHF.

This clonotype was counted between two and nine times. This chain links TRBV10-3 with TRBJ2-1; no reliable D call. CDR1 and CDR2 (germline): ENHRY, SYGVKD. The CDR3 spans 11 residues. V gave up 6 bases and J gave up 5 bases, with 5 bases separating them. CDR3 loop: CAIRRHNEQFF. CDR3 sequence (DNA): TGTGCCATCAGACGTCACAATGAGCAGTTCTTC.

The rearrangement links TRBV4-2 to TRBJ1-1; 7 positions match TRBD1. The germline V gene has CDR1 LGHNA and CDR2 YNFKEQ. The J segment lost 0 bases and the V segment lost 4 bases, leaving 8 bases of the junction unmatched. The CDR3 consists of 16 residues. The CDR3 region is CASSPNPGTVNTEAFF. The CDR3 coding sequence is TGTGCCAGCAGCCCTAACCCAGGGACAGTGAACACTGAAGCTTTCTTT.

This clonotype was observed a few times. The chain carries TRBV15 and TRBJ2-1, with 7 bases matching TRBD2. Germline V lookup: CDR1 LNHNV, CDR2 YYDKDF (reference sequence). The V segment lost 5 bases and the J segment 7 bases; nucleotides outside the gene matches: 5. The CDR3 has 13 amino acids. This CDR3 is CATSQTSFNEQFF. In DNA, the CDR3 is TGTGCCACCAGCCAGACTAGCTTTAATGAGCAGTTCTTC.

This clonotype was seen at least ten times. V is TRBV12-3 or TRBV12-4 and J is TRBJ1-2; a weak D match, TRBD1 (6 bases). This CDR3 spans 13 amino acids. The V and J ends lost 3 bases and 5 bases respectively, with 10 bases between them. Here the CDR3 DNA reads TGTGCCAGCAGTTTGGGGGGCGGATATGGCTACACCTTC. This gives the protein CASSLGGGYGYTF.

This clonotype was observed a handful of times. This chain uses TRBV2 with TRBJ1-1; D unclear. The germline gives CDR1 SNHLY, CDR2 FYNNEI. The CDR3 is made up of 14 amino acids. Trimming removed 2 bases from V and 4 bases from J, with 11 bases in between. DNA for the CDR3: TGTGCCAGCAGTGAATGGGTTAGCCCCACTGAAGCTTTCTTT. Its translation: CASSEWVSPTEAFF.

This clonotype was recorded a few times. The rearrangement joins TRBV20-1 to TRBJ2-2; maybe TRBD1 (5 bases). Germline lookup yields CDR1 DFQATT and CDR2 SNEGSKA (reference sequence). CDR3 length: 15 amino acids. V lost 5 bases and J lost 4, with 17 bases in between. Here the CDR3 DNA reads TGCAGTGCTGGCAGACAGAAAATAGGCACCGGGGAGCTGTTTTTT. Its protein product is CSAGRQKIGTGELFF.

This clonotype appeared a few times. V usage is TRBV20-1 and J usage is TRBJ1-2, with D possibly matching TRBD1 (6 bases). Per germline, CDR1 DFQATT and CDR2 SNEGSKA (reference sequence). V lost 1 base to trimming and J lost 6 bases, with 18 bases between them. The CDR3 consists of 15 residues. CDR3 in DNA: TGCAGTGCTAGAGGATCCGCTTCAGGGGAGGATGGCTACACCTTC. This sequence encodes CSARGSASGEDGYTF.

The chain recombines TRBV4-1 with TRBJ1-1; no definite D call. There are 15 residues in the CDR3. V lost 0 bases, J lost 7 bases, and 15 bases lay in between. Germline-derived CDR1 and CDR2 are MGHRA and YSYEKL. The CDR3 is CASSQDRAGGLEAFF. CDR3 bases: TGCGCCAGCAGCCAAGATAGGGCAGGCGGCCTTGAAGCTTTCTTT.

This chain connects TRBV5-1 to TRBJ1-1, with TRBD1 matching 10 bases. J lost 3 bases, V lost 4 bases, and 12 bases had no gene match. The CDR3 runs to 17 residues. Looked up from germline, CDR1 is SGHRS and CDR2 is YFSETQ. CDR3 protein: CASSLTPGQGYYTEAFF. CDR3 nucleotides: TGCGCCAGCAGCCTCACACCGGGACAGGGGTATTACACTGAAGCTTTCTTT.

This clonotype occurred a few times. The CDR3 DNA follows: TGTGCCAGCAGCACGGGACTAGTCGCGTTCTCCTACGAGCAGTACTTC. Residues: CASSTGLVAFSYEQYF. The gene calls are TRBV5-6 and TRBJ2-7, with 8 positions matching TRBD2. Germline CDR1 reads SGHDT; CDR2 reads YYEEEE. V dropped 4 bases and J dropped 0; count of bases not matched to a gene: 9. The CDR3 has 16 amino acids. The complete variable domain, with remaining parts taken from reference TRBV5-6 and TRBJ2-7, reads DAGVTQSPTHLIKTRGQQVTLRCSPKSGHDTVSWYQQALGQGPQFIFQYYEEEERQRGNFPDRFSGHQFPNYSSELNVNALLLGDSALYLCASSTGLVAFSYEQYFGPGTRLTVT.

The CDR3, as DNA: TGTGCCAGCAGCTTAGGCGTGGGGGGCGTTATCACTGAAGCTTTCTTT. Its translation: CASSLGVGGVITEAFF. The chain has TRBV7-4 and TRBJ1-1; D may be TRBD1 (6 bases). Trimming pared 1 base from V and 4 bases from J, leaving 16 bases between. Germline CDR1 is SGHVT and CDR2 is SQSDAQ. The CDR3 is 16 residues long.

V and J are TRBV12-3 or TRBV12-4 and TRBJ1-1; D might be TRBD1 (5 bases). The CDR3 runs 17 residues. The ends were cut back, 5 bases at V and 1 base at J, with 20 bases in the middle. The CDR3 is CASSPSPGLLQNTEAFF. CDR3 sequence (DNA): TGTGCCAGCAGTCCCAGCCCAGGGCTGCTTCAGAACACTGAAGCTTTCTTT.

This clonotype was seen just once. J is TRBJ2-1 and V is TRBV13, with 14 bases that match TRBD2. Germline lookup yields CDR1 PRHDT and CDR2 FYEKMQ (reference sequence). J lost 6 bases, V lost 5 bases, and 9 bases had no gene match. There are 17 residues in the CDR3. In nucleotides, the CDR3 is TGTGCCAGCAGCGCGACTAGCGGGGGGGCCTCTCTCAATGAGCAGTTCTTC. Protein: CASSATSGGASLNEQFF.

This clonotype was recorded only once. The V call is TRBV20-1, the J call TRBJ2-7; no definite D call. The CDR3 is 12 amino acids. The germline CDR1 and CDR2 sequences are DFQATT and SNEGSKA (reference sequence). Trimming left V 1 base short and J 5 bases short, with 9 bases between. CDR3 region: CSARGILNEQYF. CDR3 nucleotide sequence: TGCAGTGCTAGAGGTATCTTGAACGAGCAGTACTTC.

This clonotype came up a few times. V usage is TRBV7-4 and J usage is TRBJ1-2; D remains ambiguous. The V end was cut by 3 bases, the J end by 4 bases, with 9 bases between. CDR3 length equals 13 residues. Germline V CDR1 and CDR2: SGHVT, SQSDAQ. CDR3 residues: CASSFPVFYGYTF. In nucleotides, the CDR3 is TGTGCCAGCAGCTTTCCGGTGTTCTATGGCTACACCTTC.

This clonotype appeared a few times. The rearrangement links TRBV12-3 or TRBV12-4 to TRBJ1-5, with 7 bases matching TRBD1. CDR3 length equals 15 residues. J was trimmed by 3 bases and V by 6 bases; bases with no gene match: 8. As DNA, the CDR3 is TGTGCCAGCAGCCCCGACAGGGAATACAATCAGCCCCAGCATTTT. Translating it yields CASSPDREYNQPQHF.

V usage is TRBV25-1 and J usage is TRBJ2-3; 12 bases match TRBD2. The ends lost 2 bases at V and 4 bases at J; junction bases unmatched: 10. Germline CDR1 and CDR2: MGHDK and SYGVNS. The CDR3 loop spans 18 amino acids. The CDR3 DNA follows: TGTGCCAGCAGTGAAACCCGAGCTAGCGGGGGGGCCGCAGATACGCAGTATTTT. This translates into CASSETRASGGAADTQYF.

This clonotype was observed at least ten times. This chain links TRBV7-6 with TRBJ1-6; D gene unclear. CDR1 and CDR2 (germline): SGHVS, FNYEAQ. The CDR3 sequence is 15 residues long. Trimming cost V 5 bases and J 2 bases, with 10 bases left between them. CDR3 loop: CASSSSSAYNSPLHF. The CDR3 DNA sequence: TGTGCCAGCAGCAGCAGCAGCGCCTATAATTCACCCCTCCACTTT.

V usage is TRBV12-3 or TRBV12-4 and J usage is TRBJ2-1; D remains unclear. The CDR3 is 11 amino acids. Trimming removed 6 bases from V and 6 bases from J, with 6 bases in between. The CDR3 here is CASRDVNEQFF. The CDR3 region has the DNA TGTGCCAGCAGGGATGTCAATGAGCAGTTCTTC.

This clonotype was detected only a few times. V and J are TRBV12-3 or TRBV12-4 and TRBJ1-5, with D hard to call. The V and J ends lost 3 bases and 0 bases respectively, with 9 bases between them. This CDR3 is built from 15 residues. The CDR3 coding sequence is TGTGCCAGCAGTTTTGGTTGGCATAGCAATCAGCCCCAGCATTTT. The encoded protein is CASSFGWHSNQPQHF.

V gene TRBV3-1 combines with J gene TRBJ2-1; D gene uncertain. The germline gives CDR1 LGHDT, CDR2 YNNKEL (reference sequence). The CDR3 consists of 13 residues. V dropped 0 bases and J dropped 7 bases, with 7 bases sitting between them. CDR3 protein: CASSQDPLNEQFF. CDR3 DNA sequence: TGTGCCAGCAGCCAAGATCCGCTAAATGAGCAGTTCTTC.